This entry features one T cell receptor beta chain sequence. The entry originates in a study of shared T cell receptors in the human thymus. V lost 0 bases and J lost 5, with 23 bases in between. Germline V gene sequence: CDR1 SGHDN, CDR2 FVKESK. The length of the CDR3 is 20 residues. Only in-frame clones appear in the TCRdb table, and some are missing; sequencing was by immunoSEQ multiplex PCR. The sample shows tens of thousands of clones, nearly 95% of them seen only once. The TCR originated in a human donor. The chain couples TRBV14 to TRBJ1-6, with D hard to call. Sequencing used thymocytes. In DNA form, the CDR3 reads TGTGCCAGCAGCCAAGAGAAGGAAGGCAGGTCGTCCAACGATAATTCACCCCTCCACTTT. Residues: CASSQEKEGRSSNDNSPLHF.